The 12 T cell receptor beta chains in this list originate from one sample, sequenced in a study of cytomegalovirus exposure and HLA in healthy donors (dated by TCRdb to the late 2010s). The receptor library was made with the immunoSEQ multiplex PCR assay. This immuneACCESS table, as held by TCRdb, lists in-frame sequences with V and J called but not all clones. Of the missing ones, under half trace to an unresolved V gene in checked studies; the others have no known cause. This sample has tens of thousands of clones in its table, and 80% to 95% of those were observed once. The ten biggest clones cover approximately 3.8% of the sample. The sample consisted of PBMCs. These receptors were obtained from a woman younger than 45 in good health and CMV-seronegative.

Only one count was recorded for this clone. The CDR3 DNA reads TGTGCCATCAGCAGGGGAGATGGCTACACCTTC. This gives the protein CAISRGDGYTF. The gene calls are TRBV10-3 and TRBJ1-2; TRBD1 is a possible D gene (6 bases). CDR1 and CDR2 from the germline V gene are ENHRY and SYGVKD. Trimming took 6 bases from V and 6 from J, leaving 8 bases between them. The CDR3 length is 11 residues.

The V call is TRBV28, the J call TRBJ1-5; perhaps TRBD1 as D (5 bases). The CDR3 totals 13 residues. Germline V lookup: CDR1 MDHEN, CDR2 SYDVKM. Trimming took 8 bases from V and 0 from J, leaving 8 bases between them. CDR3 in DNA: TGTGCCAGCTATGACAGTAGCAATCAGCCCCAGCATTTT. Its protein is CASYDSSNQPQHF.

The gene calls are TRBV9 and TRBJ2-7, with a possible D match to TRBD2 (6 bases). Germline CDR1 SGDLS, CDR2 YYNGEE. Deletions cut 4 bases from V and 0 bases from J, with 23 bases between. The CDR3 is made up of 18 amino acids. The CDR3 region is CASSLGIGGGPSSYEQYF. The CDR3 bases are TGTGCCAGCAGCCTAGGGATTGGGGGAGGCCCTAGCTCCTACGAGCAGTACTTC.

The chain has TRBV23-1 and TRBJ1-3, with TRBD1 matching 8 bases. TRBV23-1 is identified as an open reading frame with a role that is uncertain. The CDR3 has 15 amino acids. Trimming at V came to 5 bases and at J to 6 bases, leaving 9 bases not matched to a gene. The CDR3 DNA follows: TGCGCCAGCAGTTCCCAGACAGGGGAAGAAAACACCATATATTTT. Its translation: CASSSQTGEENTIYF.

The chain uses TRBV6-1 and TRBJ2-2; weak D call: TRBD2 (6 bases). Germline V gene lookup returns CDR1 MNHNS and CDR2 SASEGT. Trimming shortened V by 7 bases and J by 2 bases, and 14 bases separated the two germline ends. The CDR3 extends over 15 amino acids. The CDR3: CASIRSGVNTGELFF. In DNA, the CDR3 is TGTGCCAGCATCCGTTCGGGAGTTAACACCGGGGAGCTGTTTTTT.

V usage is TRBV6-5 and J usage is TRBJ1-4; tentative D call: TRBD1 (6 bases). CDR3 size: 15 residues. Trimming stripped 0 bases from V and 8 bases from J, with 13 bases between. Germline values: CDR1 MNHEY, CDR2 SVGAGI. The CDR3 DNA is TGTGCCAGCAGTTACTCGTCCCAGGGGTCCGAAAAACTGTTTTTT. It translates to CASSYSSQGSEKLFF.

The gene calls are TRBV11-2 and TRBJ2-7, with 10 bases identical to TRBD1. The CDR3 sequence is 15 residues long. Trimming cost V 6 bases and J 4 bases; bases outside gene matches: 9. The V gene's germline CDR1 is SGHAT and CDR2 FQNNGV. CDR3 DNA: TGTGCCAGCAGTAATCCGGGACAGGGGACGTACGAGCAGTACTTC. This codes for CASSNPGQGTYEQYF.

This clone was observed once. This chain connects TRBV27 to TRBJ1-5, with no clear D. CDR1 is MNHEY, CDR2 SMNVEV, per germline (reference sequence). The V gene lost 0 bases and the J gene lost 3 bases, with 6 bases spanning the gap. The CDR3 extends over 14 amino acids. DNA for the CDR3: TGTGCCAGCAGTTTATCCGGGGACAATCAGCCCCAGCATTTT. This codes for CASSLSGDNQPQHF.

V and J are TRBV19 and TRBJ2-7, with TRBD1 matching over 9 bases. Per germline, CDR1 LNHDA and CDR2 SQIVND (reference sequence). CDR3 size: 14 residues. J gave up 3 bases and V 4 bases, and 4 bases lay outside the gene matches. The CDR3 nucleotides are TGTGCCAGTAGTACTAACAGGGGGCACTACGAGCAGTACTTC. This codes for CASSTNRGHYEQYF.

CDR3 in DNA: TGTGCCTGGAGTATGGCGGCAAACGAAGCTTTCTTT. The encoded protein is CAWSMAANEAFF. The J gene is TRBJ1-1, the V gene TRBV30, with unresolved D. This CDR3 is built from 12 residues. V was pared by 2 bases and J by 8 bases, with 12 bases between. From germline, CDR1 is GTSNPN and CDR2 SVGIG (reference sequence).

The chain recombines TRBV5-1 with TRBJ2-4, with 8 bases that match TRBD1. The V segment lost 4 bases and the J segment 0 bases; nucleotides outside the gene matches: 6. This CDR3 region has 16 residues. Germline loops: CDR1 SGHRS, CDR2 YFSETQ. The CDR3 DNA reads TGCGCCAGCAGCCTTGGACAGGGTCTAGCCAAAAACATTCAGTACTTC. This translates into CASSLGQGLAKNIQYF.

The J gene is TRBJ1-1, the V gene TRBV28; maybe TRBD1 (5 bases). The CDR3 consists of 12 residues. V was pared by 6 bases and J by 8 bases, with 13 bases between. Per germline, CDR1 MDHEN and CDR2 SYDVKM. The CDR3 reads CASSIGGLEAFF. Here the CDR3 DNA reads TGTGCCAGCAGCATTGGGGGGTTAGAAGCTTTCTTT.